This T cell receptor (beta chain) was found in a study of T cell responses to AZD1222 COVID-19 vaccine. CDR1 GTSNPN and CDR2 SVGIG come from the germline V gene (reference sequence). There are 15 residues in the CDR3. Trimming removed 2 bases from V and 5 bases from J; junction bases left unmatched: 7. The protocol was immunoSEQ multiplex PCR, while the TCRdb copy is restricted to in-frame clones and leaves out a portion. The data hold 100,000 to 150,000 clones, with about nine tenths observed a single time. This specimen consisted of peripheral blood, obtained on day 0 of AZD1222 vaccination. This chain uses TRBV30 with TRBJ2-1; 9 nucleotides align to TRBD1. The receptor was isolated from an adult in good health. This chain's CDR3 is CAWSFGTGTNNEQFF. The CDR3 DNA reads as TGTGCCTGGAGTTTCGGGACAGGGACCAACAATGAGCAGTTCTTC.